Listed below are T cell receptor beta chains from one sample, sequenced in a study of blood T cells in healthy people across ages. TCRdb processed the 5' RACE reads anew with MiXCR; each CDR3 protein has one entry. This table has 750,000 to 950,000 distinct CDR3 sequences, 29% appearing once. This same sample was also taken into another study, of T cells of mothers and their children.

The sequenced sample consisted of blood. The source is a woman between 40 and 55 years old in good health. Both conserved end residues are trimmed from each CDR3. D genes are given only for firm matches. Size values are once, few and many counts, or a class for expanded clones, and some rows have none.

d_call,v_call,j_call,clone_size,cdr3_aa
NA,TRBV7-8,TRBJ1-1,few,ASSLAPMNTEAF
NA,TRBV20-1,TRBJ2-7,many,SARGTAYEQY
TRBD1,TRBV15,TRBJ2-5,NA,ATSRLGQGGQEAQY
NA,TRBV6-1,TRBJ2-3,NA,ASSEGQANTQY
NA,TRBV7-2,TRBJ1-2,many,ASRTARDFYGYT
NA,TRBV4-3,TRBJ1-4,few,ASSQESGWREKLF
TRBD1,TRBV20-1,TRBJ1-5,NA,SATSGGDSNQPQH
NA,TRBV11-1,TRBJ2-5,NA,ASSLADGDGQETQY
TRBD1,TRBV9,TRBJ1-2,many,ASSVGGTGTGGYT
NA,TRBV12-3/TRBV12-4,TRBJ2-7,many,ASSLAGLSYEQY
NA,TRBV3-1,TRBJ1-2,NA,ASSPMERANYGYT
NA,TRBV5-1,TRBJ2-3,few,ASSIADLPRGDTQY
NA,TRBV9,TRBJ2-3,NA,ASSVGRDHSTDTQY
NA,TRBV2,TRBJ2-3,NA,ASNTGIADTQY
NA,TRBV6-5,TRBJ1-5,NA,ARSYSQYSNQPQH